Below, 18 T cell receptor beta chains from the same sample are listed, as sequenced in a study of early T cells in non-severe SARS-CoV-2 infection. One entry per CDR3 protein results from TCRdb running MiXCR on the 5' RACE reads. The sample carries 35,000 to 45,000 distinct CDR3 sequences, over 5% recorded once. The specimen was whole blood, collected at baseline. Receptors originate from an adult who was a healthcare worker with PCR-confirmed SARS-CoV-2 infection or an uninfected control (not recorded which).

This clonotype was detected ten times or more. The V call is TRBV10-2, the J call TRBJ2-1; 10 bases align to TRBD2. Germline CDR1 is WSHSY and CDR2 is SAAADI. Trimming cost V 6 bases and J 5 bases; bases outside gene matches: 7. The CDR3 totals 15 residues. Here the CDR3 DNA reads TGCGCCAGCAGGCCCGGACTAGCGGAGAACAATGAGCAGTTCTTC. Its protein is CASRPGLAENNEQFF.

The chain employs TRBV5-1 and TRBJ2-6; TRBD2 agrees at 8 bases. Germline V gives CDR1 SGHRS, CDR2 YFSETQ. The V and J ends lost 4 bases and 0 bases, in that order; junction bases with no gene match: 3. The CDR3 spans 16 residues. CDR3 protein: CASSPGGGSGANVLTF. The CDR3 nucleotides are TGCGCCAGCAGCCCGGGAGGGGGCTCTGGGGCCAACGTCCTGACTTTC.

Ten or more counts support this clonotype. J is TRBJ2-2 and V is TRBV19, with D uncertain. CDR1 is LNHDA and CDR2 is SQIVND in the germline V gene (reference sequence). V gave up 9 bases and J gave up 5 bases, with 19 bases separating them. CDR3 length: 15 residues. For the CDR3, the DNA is TGTGCCAGCCAGTTACACCGGACCGGGACCGGGGAGCTGTTTTTT. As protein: CASQLHRTGTGELFF.

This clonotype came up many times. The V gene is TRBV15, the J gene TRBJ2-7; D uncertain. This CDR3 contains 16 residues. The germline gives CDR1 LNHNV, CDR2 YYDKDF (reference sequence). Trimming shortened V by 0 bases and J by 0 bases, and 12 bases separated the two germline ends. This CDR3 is CATSRDSVGSSYEQYF. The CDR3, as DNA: TGTGCCACCAGCAGAGATTCGGTTGGTAGCTCCTACGAGCAGTACTTC.

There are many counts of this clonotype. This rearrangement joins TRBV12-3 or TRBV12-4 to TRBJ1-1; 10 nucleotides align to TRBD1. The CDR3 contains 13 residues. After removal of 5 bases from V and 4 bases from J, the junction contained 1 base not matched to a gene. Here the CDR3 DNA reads TGTGCCAGCAGTCGGGACAGGGGCACTGAAGCTTTCTTT. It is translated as CASSRDRGTEAFF.

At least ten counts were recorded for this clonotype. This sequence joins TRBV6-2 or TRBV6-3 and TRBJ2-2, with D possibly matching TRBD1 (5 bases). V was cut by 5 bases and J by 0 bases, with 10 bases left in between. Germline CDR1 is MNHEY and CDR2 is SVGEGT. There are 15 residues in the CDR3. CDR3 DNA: TGTGCCAGCAGTCCCCAGGGCACGAACACCGGGGAGCTGTTTTTT. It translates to CASSPQGTNTGELFF.

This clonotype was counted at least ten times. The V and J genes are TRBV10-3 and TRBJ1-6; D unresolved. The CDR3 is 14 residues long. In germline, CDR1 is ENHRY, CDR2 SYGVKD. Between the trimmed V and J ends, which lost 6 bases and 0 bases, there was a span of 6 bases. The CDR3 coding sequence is TGTGCCATCAGCAGGAGCTCCTATAATTCACCCCTCCACTTT. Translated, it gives CAISRSSYNSPLHF.

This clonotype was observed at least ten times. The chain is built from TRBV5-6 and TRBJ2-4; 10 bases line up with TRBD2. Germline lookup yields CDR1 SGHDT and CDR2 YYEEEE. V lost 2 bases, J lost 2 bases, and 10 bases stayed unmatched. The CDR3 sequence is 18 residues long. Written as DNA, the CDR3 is TGTGCCAGCAGCTTCTCGATGAAGCGGGAGGGCCCCAAAAACATTCAGTACTTC. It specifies CASSFSMKREGPKNIQYF.

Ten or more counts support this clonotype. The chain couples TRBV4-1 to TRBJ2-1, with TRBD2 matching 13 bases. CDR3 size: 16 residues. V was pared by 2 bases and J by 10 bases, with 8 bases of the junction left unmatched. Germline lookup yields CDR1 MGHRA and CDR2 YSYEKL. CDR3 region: CASSQLGLAGDREQFF. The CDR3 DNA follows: TGCGCCAGCAGCCAACTAGGACTAGCGGGAGATCGCGAGCAGTTCTTC.

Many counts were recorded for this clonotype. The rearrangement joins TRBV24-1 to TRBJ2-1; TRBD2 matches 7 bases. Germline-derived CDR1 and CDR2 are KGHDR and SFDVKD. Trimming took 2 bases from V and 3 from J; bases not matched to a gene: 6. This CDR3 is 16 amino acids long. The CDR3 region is CATSDSLAEHYNEQFF. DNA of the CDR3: TGTGCCACCAGTGATTCCCTAGCGGAACACTACAATGAGCAGTTCTTC.

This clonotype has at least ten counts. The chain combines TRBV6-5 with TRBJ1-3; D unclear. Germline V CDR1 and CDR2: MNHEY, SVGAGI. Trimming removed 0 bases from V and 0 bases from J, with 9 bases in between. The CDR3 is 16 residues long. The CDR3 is CASSYSLPSSGNTIYF. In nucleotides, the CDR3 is TGTGCCAGCAGTTACTCTCTCCCGAGCTCTGGAAACACCATATATTTT.

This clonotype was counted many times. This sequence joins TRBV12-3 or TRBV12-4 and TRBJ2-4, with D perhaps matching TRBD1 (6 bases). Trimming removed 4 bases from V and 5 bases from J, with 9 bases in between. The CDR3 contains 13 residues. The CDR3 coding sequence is TGTGCCAGCAGTTACAGGGTGGAAAACATTCAGTACTTC. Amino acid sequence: CASSYRVENIQYF.

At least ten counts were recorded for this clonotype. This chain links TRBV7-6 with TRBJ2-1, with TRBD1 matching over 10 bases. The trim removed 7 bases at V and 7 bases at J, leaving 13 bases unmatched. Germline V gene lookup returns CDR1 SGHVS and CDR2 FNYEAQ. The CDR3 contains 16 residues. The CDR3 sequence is CASIPLRGQGRNEQFF. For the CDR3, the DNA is TGTGCCAGCATCCCTCTCAGGGGACAGGGGAGGAATGAGCAGTTCTTC.

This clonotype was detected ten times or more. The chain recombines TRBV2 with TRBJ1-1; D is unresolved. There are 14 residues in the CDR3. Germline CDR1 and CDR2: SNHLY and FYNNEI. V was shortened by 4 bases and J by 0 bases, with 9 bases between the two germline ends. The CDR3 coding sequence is TGTGCCAGCAGTGTTGCAGCCATGAACACTGAAGCTTTCTTT. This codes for CASSVAAMNTEAFF.

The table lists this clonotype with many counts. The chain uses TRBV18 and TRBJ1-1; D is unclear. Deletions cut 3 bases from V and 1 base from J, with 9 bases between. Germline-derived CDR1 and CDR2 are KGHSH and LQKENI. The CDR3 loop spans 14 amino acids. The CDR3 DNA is TGTGCCAGCTCACCGCAGATGACGAACACTGAAGCTTTCTTT. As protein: CASSPQMTNTEAFF. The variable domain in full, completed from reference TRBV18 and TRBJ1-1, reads NAGVMQNPRHLVRRRGQEARLRCSPMKGHSHVYWYRQLPEEGLKFMVYLQKENIIDESGMPKERFSAEFPKEGPSILRIQQVVRGDSAAYFCASSPQMTNTEAFFGQGTRLTVV.

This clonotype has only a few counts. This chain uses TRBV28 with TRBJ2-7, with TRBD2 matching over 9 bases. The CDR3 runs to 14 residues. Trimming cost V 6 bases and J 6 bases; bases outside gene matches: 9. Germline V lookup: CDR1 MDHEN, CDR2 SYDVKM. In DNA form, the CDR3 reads TGTGCCAGCAGACCCCATAGCGGGAGAATCGAGCAGTACGTC. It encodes CASRPHSGRIEQYV.

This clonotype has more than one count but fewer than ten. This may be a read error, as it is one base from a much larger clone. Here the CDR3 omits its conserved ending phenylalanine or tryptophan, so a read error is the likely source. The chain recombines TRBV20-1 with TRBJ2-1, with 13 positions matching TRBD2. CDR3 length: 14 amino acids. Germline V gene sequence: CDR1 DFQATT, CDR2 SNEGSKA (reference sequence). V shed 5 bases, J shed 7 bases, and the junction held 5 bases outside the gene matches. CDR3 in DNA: TGCAGTGCTGGACTAGCGGGAGTGCGGAATGAGCAGTTCTCC. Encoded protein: CSAGLAGVRNEQFS.

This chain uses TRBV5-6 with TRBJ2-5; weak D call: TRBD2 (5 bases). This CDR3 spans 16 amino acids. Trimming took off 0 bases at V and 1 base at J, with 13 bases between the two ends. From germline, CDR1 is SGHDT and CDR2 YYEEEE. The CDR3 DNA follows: TGTGCCAGCAGCTTGGGTTACGGGGAAATCCAAGAGACCCAGTACTTC. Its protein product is CASSLGYGEIQETQYF. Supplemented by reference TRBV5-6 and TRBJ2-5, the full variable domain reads DAGVTQSPTHLIKTRGQQVTLRCSPKSGHDTVSWYQQALGQGPQFIFQYYEEEERQRGNFPDRFSGHQFPNYSSELNVNALLLGDSALYLCASSLGYGEIQETQYFGPGTRLLVL.